These T cell receptor beta chains were read from a single sample in a study of blood T cell repertoires in COVID-19. Only in-frame clones appear in the TCRdb table, and some are missing; sequencing was by immunoSEQ multiplex PCR. Of a few hundred thousand clones in the sample, about 85% are singletons; the top ten hold about 0.93%. The sample taken for sequencing was peripheral blood. These receptors were collected from a man aged 40-50 years with acute or convalescent COVID-19. The conserved cysteine and the conserved F or W are not part of the CDR3 here. Clone size is stated in some rows and not others, as once, few, many or a class when expanded.

j_call cdr3_length clone_size v_call cdr3_aa
TRBJ2-7 13 NA TRBV6-5 ASSLDPGQNYEQY
TRBJ1-1 12 NA TRBV29-1 SVRLRGLNTEAF
TRBJ1-2 10 NA TRBV28 ASTSRGYGYT
TRBJ1-5 12 NA TRBV10-2 ASSDRVGNQPQH
TRBJ2-7 11 NA TRBV24-1 ATAPGFGYEQY
TRBJ1-1 11 NA TRBV10-3 AIRNRGDVEAF
TRBJ1-4 13 once TRBV3-1/TRBV3-2 ASSQGDRDNEKLF
TRBJ2-1 14 NA TRBV7-3 ASSIGAGGSYNEQF
TRBJ2-1 12 once TRBV5-1 ASSLEQDYNEQF
TRBJ1-1 12 NA TRBV19 ASSTRRGNTEAF
TRBJ1-5 12 NA TRBV7-9 ASSSGQVSQPQH
TRBJ2-5 11 NA TRBV13 ASSAGLVETQY
TRBJ1-3 12 NA TRBV5-1 ASSLGNSGNTIY
TRBJ2-5 11 NA TRBV5-6 ASSLIARETQY
TRBJ1-1 13 NA TRBV6-6 ASMKTGRENTEAF
TRBJ2-7 13 NA TRBV10-3 AIRVLAGDGYEQY
TRBJ2-3 12 once TRBV25-1 ASSARQGSDTQY
TRBJ1-6 11 NA TRBV25-1 ASRGHENSPLH
TRBJ2-2 13 NA TRBV3-1/TRBV3-2 ASSQADRGSGELF
TRBJ1-5 12 NA TRBV5-1 ASSLDQGGQPQH
TRBJ1-1 14 NA TRBV30 AWSLGGTGKETEAF
TRBJ1-5 13 NA TRBV19 ASSIDGGNNQPQH
TRBJ2-3 15 NA TRBV6-4 ASSDERTSGGPDTQY
TRBJ2-3 11 NA TRBV7-9 ASSPGGPDTQY
TRBJ1-6 16 NA TRBV11-2 ASSPDLQPGQYNSPLH
TRBJ1-2 13 NA TRBV19 ASEETTGGNYGYT
TRBJ1-4 11 NA TRBV4-2 ASSQVSGEKLF
TRBJ2-7 12 few TRBV6-5 ASSRTSGPYEQY
TRBJ2-1 12 NA TRBV19 ASRRQGISNEQF
TRBJ2-7 10 NA TRBV30 AWSGRGHEQY
TRBJ2-3 11 once TRBV9 ASSVSSPGSQY
TRBJ2-7 10 NA TRBV29-1 SVGFSPYEQY
TRBJ1-2 8 NA TRBV2 ASRGPGYT
TRBJ2-1 13 NA TRBV4-1 ASSITGGSYNEQF
TRBJ1-1 11 NA TRBV5-1 ASSPEGGTEAF
TRBJ2-5 12 NA TRBV5-6 ASTGQGYQETQY
TRBJ1-2 10 NA TRBV29-1 SVARANYGYT
TRBJ1-1 11 NA TRBV10-3 AISLQVDSEAF
TRBJ1-5 14 NA TRBV7-8 ASSHITGTANQPQH
TRBJ1-4 14 NA TRBV7-9 ASSLEFTGANEKLF
TRBJ2-1 12 NA TRBV7-3 ASSGQGLGDEQF
TRBJ1-3 15 NA TRBV6-2/TRBV6-3 ASSLDSGVDSGNTIY
TRBJ1-4 15 NA TRBV2 ASRSRGPGATNEKLF
TRBJ1-2 12 NA TRBV5-8 ASSGGAKYSGYT
TRBJ1-3 12 NA TRBV28 ASIGGGPGNTIY
TRBJ1-4 13 NA TRBV14 ASSGETGRNEKLF
TRBJ2-7 13 NA TRBV14 ASSQGNTGTYEQY
TRBJ1-1 9 NA TRBV6-5 ANTGLSEAF
TRBJ1-2 12 NA TRBV7-2 ASNHRDRGYGYT
TRBJ2-5 12 few TRBV5-1 ASSLGRGQETQY